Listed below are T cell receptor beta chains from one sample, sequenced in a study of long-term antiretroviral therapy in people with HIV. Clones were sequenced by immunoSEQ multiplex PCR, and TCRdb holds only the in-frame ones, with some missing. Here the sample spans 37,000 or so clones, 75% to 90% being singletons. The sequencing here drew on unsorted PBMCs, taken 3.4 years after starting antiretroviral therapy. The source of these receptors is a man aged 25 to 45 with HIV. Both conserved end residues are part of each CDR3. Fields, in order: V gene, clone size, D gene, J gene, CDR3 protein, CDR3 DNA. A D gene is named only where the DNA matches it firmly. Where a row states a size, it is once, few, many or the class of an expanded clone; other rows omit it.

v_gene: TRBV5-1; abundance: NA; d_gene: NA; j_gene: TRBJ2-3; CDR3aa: CASSLLGGSVTDTQYF; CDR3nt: TGCGCCAGCAGCTTGCTCGGCGGGTCAGTCACAGATACGCAGTATTTT
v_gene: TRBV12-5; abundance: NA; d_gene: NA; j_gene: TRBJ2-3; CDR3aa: CASGVGGRSTDTQYF; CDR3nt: TGTGCTAGTGGGGTCGGGGGGCGAAGCACAGATACGCAGTATTTT
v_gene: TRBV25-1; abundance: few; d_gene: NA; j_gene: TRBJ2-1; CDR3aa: CASSSHRVDEQFF; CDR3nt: TGTGCCAGTTCCTCCCACAGGGTCGATGAGCAGTTCTTC
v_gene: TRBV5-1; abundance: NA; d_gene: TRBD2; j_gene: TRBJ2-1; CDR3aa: CASSLYSGSSYNEQFF; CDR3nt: TGCGCCAGCAGCTTGTATAGCGGGAGCTCCTACAATGAGCAGTTCTTC
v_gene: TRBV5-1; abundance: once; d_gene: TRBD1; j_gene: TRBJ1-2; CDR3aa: CASSLETGGDYGYTF; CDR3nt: TGCGCCAGCAGCTTGGAAACAGGGGGCGACTATGGCTACACCTTC
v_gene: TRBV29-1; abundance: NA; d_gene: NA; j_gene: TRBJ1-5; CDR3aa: CSVSLTGTALGGAQHF; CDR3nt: TGCAGCGTGTCCCTTACCGGGACCGCCCTGGGAGGGGCCCAGCATTTT
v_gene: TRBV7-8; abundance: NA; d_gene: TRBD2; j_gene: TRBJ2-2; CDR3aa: CASSSGLGRTGELFF; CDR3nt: TGTGCCAGCAGCTCGGGACTAGGACGTACCGGGGAGCTGTTTTTT
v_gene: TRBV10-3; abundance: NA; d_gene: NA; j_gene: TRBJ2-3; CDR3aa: CAISERFTDTQYF; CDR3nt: TGTGCCATCAGTGAGCGGTTCACAGATACGCAGTATTTT
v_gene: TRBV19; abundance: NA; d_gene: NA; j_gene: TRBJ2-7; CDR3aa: CASSISSSGNYEQYF; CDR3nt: TGTGCCAGTAGTATAAGTAGCTCGGGTAATTACGAGCAGTACTTC
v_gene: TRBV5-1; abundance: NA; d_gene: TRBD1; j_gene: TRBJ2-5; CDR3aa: CASSPRQGTYQETQYF; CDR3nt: TGCGCCAGCAGCCCGAGACAGGGAACGTACCAAGAGACCCAGTACTTC
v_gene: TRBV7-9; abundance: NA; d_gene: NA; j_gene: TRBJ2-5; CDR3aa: CASSLKGETQYF; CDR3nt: TGTGCCAGCTCCCTAAAAGGGGAGACCCAGTACTTC
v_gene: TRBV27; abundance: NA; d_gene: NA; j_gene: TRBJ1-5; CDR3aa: CASRVRAGNQPQHF; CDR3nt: TGTGCCAGCAGGGTCCGGGCCGGCAATCAGCCCCAGCATTTT
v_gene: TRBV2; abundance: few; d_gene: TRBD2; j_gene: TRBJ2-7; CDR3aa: CARGAGGSNYEQYF; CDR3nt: TGTGCCAGAGGGGCGGGAGGGTCAAACTACGAGCAGTACTTC
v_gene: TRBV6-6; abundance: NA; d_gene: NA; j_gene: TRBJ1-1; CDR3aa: CASSRRQISSYTEAFF; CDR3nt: TGTGCCAGCAGTCGGAGACAGATTTCTTCTTACACTGAAGCTTTCTTT
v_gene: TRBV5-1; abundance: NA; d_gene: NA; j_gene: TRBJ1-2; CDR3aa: CASSFGGNYGYTF; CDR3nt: TGCGCCAGCAGCTTCGGAGGGAACTATGGCTACACCTTC
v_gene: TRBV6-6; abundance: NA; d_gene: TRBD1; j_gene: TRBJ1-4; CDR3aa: CASSRGQMYEKLFF; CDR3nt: TGTGCCAGCAGCCGGGGACAGATGTATGAAAAACTGTTTTTT
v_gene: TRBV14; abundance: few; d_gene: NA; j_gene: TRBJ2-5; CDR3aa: CASSQVTLMWGKETQYF; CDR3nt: TGTGCCAGCAGCCAAGTGACCCTCATGTGGGGGAAGGAGACCCAGTACTTC
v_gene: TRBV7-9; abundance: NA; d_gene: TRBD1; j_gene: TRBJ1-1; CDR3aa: CASSLAQGGTEAFF; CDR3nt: TGTGCCAGCAGCTTAGCGCAGGGGGGGACTGAAGCTTTCTTT
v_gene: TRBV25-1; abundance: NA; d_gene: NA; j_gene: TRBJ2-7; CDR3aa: CASSASQGNSEQYF; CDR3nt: TGTGCCAGCAGTGCCTCCCAGGGCAACTCCGAGCAGTACTTC
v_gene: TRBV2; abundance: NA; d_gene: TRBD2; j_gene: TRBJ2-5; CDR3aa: CASMRTSGRETQYF; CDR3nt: TGTGCCAGCATGAGGACTAGCGGGAGGGAGACCCAGTACTTC
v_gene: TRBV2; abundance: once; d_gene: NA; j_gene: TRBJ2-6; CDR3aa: CASRGDRSSGANVLTF; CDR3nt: TGTGCCAGCAGAGGAGACAGGAGCTCTGGGGCCAACGTCCTGACTTTC
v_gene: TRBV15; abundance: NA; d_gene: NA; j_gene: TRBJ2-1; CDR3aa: CATSREAAEHEQFF; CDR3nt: TGTGCCACCAGCAGAGAGGCGGCGGAACATGAGCAGTTCTTC
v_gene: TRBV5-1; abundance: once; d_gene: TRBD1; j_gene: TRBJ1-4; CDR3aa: CASSFSTGNEKLFF; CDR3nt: TGCGCCAGCAGCTTTTCGACAGGGAATGAAAAACTGTTTTTT
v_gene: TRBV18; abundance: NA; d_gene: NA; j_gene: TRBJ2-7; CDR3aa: CASSPANNRAGEQYF; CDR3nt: TGTGCCAGCTCACCCGCAAACAACAGGGCGGGGGAGCAGTACTTC
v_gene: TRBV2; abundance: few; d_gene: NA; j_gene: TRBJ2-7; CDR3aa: CASSDAPYEQYF; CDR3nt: TGTGCCAGCAGTGACGCGCCCTACGAGCAGTACTTC
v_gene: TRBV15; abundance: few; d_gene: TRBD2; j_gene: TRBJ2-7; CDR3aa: CATSRDFGGRYEQYF; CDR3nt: TGTGCCACCAGCAGAGATTTTGGCGGGAGATACGAGCAGTACTTC
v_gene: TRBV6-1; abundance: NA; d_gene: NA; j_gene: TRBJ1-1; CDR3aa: CASSDSKNTEAFF; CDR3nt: TGTGCCAGCAGTGACAGCAAGAACACTGAAGCTTTCTTT
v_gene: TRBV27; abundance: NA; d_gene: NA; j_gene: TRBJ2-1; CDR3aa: CASSYGGQLNNEQFF; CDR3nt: TGTGCCAGCAGTTACGGTGGGCAGCTGAATAATGAGCAGTTCTTC
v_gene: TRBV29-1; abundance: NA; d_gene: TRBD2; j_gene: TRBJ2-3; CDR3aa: CSVFLAGGRTDTQYF; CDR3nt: TGCAGCGTTTTCTTAGCGGGAGGAAGGACAGATACGCAGTATTTT
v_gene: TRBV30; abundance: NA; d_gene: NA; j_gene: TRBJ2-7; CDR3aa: CAWSRGGVTYEQYF; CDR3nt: TGTGCCTGGAGTAGGGGGGGGGTAACCTACGAGCAGTACTTC
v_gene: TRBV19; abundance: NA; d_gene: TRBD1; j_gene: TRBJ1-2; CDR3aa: CASSFGTGSNYGYTF; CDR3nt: TGTGCCAGTAGTTTCGGGACAGGCTCTAACTATGGCTACACCTTC
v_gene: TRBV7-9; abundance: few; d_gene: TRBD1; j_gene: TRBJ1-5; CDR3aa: CASSLKDRGNQPQHF; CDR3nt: TGTGCCAGCAGCTTAAAGGACAGGGGAAATCAGCCCCAGCATTTT
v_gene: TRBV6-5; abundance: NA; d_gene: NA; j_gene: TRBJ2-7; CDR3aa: CACQYGAGYEQYF; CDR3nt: TGTGCCTGTCAATATGGGGCGGGATACGAGCAGTACTTC
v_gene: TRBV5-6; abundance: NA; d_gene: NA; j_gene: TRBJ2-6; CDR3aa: CASDSGFSGANVLTF; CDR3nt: TGTGCCAGCGATTCAGGGTTCTCTGGGGCCAACGTCCTGACTTTC
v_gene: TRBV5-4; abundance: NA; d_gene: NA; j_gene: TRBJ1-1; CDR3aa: CASSLEGTVNTEAFF; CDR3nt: TGTGCCAGCAGCTTGGAGGGGACGGTGAACACTGAAGCTTTCTTT
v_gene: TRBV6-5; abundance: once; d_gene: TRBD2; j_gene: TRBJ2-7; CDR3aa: CASRGFGGASSPQYF; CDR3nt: TGTGCCAGCAGAGGTTTCGGGGGGGCGTCTTCCCCGCAGTACTTC
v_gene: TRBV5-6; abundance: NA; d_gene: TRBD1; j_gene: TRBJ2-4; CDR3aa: CASSYRQGEMAKNIQYF; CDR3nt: TGTGCCAGCAGCTACCGACAGGGGGAGATGGCCAAAAACATTCAGTACTTC
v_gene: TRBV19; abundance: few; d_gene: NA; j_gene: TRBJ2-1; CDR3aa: CASSPDRGAYNEQFF; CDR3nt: TGTGCCAGTAGTCCGGACCGCGGAGCTTACAATGAGCAGTTCTTC
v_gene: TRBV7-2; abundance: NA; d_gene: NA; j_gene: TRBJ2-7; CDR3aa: CASSLDLRTDYEQYF; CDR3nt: TGTGCCAGCAGCTTAGATCTCCGGACGGACTACGAGCAGTACTTC
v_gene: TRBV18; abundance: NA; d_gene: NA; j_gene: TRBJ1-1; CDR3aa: CASSPPTARPGAEAFF; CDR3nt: TGTGCCAGCTCACCACCGACAGCCCGGCCAGGCGCTGAAGCTTTCTTT
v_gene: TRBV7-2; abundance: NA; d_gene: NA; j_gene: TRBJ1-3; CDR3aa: CASSLYMSSGNTIYF; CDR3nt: TGTGCCAGCAGCCTATACATGAGCTCTGGAAACACCATATATTTT
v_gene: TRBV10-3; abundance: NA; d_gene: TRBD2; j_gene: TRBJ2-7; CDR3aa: CAISALGLAGDPYEQYF; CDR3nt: TGTGCCATCAGTGCTCTAGGGTTAGCGGGAGATCCCTACGAGCAGTACTTC
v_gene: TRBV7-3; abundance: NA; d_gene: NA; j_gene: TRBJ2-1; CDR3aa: CASSLSGGIGNEQFF; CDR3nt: TGTGCCAGCAGCTTAAGTGGCGGGATAGGCAATGAGCAGTTCTTC
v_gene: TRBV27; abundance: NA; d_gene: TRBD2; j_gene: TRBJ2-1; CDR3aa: CASSFIGLADNEQFF; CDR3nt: TGTGCCAGCAGTTTTATAGGACTAGCGGACAATGAGCAGTTCTTC
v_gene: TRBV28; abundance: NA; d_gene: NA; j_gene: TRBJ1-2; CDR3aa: CASGGFGYGYTF; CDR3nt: TGTGCCAGCGGAGGTTTCGGCTATGGCTACACCTTC
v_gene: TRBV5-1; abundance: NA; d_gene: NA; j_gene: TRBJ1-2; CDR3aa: CASSLVGGPNYGYTF; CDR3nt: TGCGCCAGCAGCTTGGTCGGGGGGCCCAATTATGGCTACACCTTC
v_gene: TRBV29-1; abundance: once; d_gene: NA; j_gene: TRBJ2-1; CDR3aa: CSGSVGPPNEQFF; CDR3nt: TGCAGCGGGTCGGTGGGGCCGCCAAATGAGCAGTTCTTC
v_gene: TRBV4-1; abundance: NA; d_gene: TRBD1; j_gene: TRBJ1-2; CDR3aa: CASSLWGTGVYGYTF; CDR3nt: TGCGCCAGCAGCCTTTGGGGGACAGGGGTGTATGGCTACACCTTC
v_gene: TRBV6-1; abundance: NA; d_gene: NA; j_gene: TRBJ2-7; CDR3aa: CASSERRRSFTYEQYF; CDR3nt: TGTGCCAGCAGTGAACGGCGGAGGAGCTTTACCTACGAGCAGTACTTC
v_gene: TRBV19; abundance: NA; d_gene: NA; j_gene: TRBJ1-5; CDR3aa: CASSRLGQPQHF; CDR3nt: TGTGCCAGTAGTCGGCTGGGTCAGCCCCAGCATTTT
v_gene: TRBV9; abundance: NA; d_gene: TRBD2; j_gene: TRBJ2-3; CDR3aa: CASSVAPALAGVTDTQYF; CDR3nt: TGTGCCAGCAGCGTAGCACCTGCCCTAGCGGGAGTCACAGATACGCAGTATTTT
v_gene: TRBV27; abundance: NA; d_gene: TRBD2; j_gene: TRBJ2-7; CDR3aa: CASSFGRAAYEQYF; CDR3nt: TGTGCCAGCAGTTTCGGGAGGGCTGCCTACGAGCAGTACTTC
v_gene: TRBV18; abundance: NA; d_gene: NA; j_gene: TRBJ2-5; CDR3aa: CASSLGLGETQYF; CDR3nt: TGTGCCAGCTCTCTTGGACTGGGGGAGACCCAGTACTTC
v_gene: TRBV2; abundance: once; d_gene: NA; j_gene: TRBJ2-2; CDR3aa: CASSDIGELFF; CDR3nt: TGTGCCAGCAGTGATATCGGGGAGCTGTTTTTT
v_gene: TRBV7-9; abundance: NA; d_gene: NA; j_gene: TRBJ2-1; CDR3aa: CASSLMGVAEQFF; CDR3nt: TGTGCCAGCAGCTTAATGGGAGTCGCTGAGCAGTTCTTC
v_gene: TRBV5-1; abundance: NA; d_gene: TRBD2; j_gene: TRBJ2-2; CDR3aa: CASTEREARTGELFF; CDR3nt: TGCGCCAGCACTGAGCGGGAGGCGAGGACCGGGGAGCTGTTTTTT
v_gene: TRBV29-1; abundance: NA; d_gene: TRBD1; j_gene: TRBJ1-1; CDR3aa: CSVDGTGARTEAFF; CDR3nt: TGCAGCGTAGACGGGACAGGGGCGAGGACTGAAGCTTTCTTT
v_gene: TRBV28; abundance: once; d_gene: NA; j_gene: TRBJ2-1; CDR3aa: CASVGNEQFF; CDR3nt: TGTGCCAGCGTGGGCAATGAGCAGTTCTTC
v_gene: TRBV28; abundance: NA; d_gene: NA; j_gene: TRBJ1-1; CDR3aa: CASSFRRMNTEAFF; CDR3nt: TGTGCCAGCAGTTTCAGAAGGATGAACACTGAAGCTTTCTTT
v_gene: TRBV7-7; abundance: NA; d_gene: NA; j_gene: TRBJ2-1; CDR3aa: CASSQVVSNEQFF; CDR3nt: TGTGCCAGCAGCCAAGTTGTGAGCAATGAGCAGTTCTTC